The 10 T cell receptor beta chains below were found in one sample sequenced in a study of T cells in tuberculosis. TCRdb's copy holds only in-frame clones and misses some; the assay was immunoSEQ multiplex PCR. The table includes over 30,000 clones, 70% to 90% detected once. The time point is: new active TB diagnosis, blood taken before or within 7 days of starting treatment. The input for sequencing was PBMCs, taken at tuberculosis diagnosis. The receptors shown here come from an adult with tuberculosis.

This rearrangement joins TRBV4-3 to TRBJ2-5; 8 nucleotides match TRBD1. There are 16 residues in the CDR3. The germline V gene has CDR1 LGHNA and CDR2 YSLEER. V was clipped by 4 bases and J by 2 bases; unmatched bases: 9. The CDR3 sequence is CASSPRRTGIQETQYF. The CDR3 nucleotides are TGCGCCAGCAGCCCCAGGCGGACAGGGATACAAGAGACCCAGTACTTC.

The CDR3 nucleotides are TGCGCCAGCAGCTTTCCGGGTCCTGAAGCTTTCTTT. This codes for CASSFPGPEAFF. This chain uses TRBV5-1 with TRBJ1-1; D uncertain. The CDR3 has 12 residues. Deletions cut 2 bases from V and 6 bases from J, with 8 bases between. Germline V gene data show CDR1 as SGHRS and CDR2 as YFSETQ.

The sample holds one count of this clone. The genes are TRBV6-6 and TRBJ1-6; D not resolved. Germline V gene data show CDR1 as MNHNY and CDR2 as SVGAGI (reference sequence). The length of the CDR3 is 15 residues. Between the trimmed V and J ends, which lost 5 bases and 8 bases, there was a span of 16 bases. The CDR3 DNA is TGTGCCAGCAGTACCCCCCGGGGATCGGATTCACCCCTCCACTTT. It is translated as CASSTPRGSDSPLHF.

The J gene is TRBJ2-3, the V gene TRBV7-3, with TRBD2 as a possible D gene (6 bases). The ends were cut back, 3 bases at V and 0 bases at J, with 10 bases in the middle. The CDR3 sequence is 15 residues long. Germline V lookup: CDR1 SGHTA, CDR2 FQGTGA. CDR3 loop: CASSLGGVSTDTQYF. CDR3 in DNA: TGTGCCAGCAGCTTGGGCGGGGTCAGCACAGATACGCAGTATTTT.

The J gene is TRBJ2-1, the V gene TRBV6-6; 10 nucleotides agree with TRBD2. The CDR3 sequence is 15 residues long. Germline V gives CDR1 MNHNY, CDR2 SVGAGI (reference sequence). Trimming at V came to 5 bases and at J to 8 bases, leaving 9 bases not matched to a gene. The CDR3 DNA reads as TGTGCCAGCAGTCCCCTAGCGGGAGCACGAGATGAGCAGTTCTTC. Translated, it gives CASSPLAGARDEQFF.

The chain uses TRBV28 and TRBJ1-1, with D tentatively TRBD1 (5 bases). The V end was cut by 5 bases, the J end by 0 bases, with 7 bases between. The CDR3 spans 13 residues. Germline CDR1 and CDR2: MDHEN and SYDVKM. The CDR3 coding sequence is TGTGCCAGCAGTGTGGACATGAACACTGAAGCTTTCTTT. The encoded protein is CASSVDMNTEAFF.

This clone showed up just once. J is TRBJ1-5 and V is TRBV13; D gene uncertain. CDR1 and CDR2 from the germline V gene are PRHDT and FYEKMQ (reference sequence). With 0 bases removed from V and 3 bases from J, the gap between germline ends came to 12 bases. CDR3 length: 16 amino acids. CDR3 nucleotides: TGTGCCAGCAGCTTAGGGGGAGGTACTTACAATCAGCCCCAGCATTTT. Translating it yields CASSLGGGTYNQPQHF.

The chain recombines TRBV30 with TRBJ2-2, with 9 bases that match TRBD1. V lost 2 bases, J lost 5 bases, and 3 bases stayed unmatched. The CDR3 runs 14 residues. Germline V gives CDR1 GTSNPN, CDR2 SVGIG (reference sequence). CDR3: CAWSPGTGTGELFF. The CDR3 DNA reads TGTGCCTGGAGTCCCGGGACAGGGACCGGGGAGCTGTTTTTT.

The chain carries TRBV10-3 and TRBJ2-7, with TRBD2 matching over 9 bases. V dropped 0 bases and J dropped 7; count of bases not matched to a gene: 7. This CDR3 region has 15 residues. The germline CDR1 and CDR2 sequences are ENHRY and SYGVKD. The CDR3 sequence is CAISESGTSLEEQYF. CDR3 nucleotides: TGTGCCATCAGTGAGTCCGGGACTAGCCTAGAAGAGCAGTACTTC.

J is TRBJ2-3 and V is TRBV14; perhaps TRBD1 as D (5 bases). The germline gives CDR1 SGHDN, CDR2 FVKESK. This CDR3 region has 15 residues. Trimming removed 1 base from V and 7 bases from J, with 15 bases in between. CDR3 in DNA: TGTGCCAGCAGCCAAGTAGGGGCTATTACGAATACGCAGTATTTT. Its protein product is CASSQVGAITNTQYF.